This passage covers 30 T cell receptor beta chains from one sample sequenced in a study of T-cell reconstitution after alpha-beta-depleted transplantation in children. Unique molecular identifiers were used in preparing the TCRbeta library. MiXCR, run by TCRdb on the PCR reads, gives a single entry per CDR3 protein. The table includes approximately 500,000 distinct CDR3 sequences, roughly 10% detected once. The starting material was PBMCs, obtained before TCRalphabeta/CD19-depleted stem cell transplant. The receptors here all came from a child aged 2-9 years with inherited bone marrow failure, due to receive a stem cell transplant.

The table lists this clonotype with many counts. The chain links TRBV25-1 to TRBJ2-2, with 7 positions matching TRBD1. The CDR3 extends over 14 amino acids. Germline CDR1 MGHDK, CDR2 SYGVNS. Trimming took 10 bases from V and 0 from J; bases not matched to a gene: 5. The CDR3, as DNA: TGTGCCACCGCCGGGACAGCGAACACCGGGGAGCTGTTTTTT. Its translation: CATAGTANTGELFF. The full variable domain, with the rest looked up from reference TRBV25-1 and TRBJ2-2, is EADIYQTPRYLVIGTGKKITLECSQTMGHDKMYWYQQDPGMELHLIHYSYGVNSTEKGDLSSESTVSRIRTEHFPLTLESARPSHTSQYLCATAGTANTGELFFGEGSRLTVL.

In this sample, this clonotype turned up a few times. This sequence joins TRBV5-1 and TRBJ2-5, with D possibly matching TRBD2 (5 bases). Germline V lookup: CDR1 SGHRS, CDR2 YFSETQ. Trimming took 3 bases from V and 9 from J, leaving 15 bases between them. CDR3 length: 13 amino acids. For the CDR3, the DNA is TGCGCCAGCAGCTCGGACTTCAACGGGGCCCAGTACTTC. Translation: CASSSDFNGAQYF.

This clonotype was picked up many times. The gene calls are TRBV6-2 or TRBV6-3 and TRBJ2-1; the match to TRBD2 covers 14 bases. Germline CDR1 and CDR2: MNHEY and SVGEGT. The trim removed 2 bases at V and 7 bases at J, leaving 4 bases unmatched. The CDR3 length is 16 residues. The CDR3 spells CASSYGGTSGSNEQFF. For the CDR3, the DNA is TGTGCCAGCAGTTACGGGGGGACTAGCGGGAGTAATGAGCAGTTCTTC.

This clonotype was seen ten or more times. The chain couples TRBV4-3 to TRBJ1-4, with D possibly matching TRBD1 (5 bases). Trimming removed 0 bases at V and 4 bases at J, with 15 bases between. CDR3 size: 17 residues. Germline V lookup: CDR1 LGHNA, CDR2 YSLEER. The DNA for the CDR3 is TGCGCCAGCAGCCAAGATGGGGCAACAGCCGATAATGAAAAACTGTTTTTT. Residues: CASSQDGATADNEKLFF.

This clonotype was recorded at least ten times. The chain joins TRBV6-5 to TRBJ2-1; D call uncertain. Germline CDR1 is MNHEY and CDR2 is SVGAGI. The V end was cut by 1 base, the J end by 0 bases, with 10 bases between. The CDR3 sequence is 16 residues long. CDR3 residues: CASSYYSQASYNEQFF. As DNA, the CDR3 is TGTGCCAGCAGTTACTACAGCCAAGCCTCCTACAATGAGCAGTTCTTC.

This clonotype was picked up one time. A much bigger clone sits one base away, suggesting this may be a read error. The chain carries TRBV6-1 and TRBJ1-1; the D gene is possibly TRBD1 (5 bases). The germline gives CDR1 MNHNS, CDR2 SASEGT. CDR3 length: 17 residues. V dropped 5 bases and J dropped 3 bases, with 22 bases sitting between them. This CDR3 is CASSRHVGTYQHTEAFF. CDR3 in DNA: TGTGCCAGCAGTCGCCATGTCGGGACGTATCAGCACACTGAAGCTTTCTTT.

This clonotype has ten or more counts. CDR3 in amino acids: CASSATANYGYTF. The CDR3 DNA is TGCGCCAGCAGCGCGACAGCTAACTATGGCTACACCTTC. The chain recombines TRBV5-1 with TRBJ1-2, with D possibly being TRBD1 (5 bases). From germline, CDR1 is SGHRS and CDR2 YFSETQ. The CDR3 loop spans 13 amino acids. With 4 bases removed from V and 0 bases from J, the gap between germline ends came to 7 bases.

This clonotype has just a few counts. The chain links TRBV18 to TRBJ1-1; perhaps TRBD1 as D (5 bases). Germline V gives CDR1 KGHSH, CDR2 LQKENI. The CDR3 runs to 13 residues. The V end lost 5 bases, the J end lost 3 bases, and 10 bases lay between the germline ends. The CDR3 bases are TGTGCCAGCTCAACGACAGTTCACACTGAAGCTTTCTTT. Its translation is CASSTTVHTEAFF.

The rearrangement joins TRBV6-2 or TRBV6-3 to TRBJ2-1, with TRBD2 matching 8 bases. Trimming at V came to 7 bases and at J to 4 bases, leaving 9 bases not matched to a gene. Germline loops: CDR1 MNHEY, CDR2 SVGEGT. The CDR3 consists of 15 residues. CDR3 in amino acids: CASNPGTRVYNEQFF. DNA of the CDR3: TGTGCCAGCAACCCCGGGACTAGAGTATACAATGAGCAGTTCTTC.

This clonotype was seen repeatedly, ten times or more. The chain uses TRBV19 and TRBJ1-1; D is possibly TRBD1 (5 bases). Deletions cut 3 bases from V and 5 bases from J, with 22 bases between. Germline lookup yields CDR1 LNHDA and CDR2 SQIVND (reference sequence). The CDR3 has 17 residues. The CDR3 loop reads CASSIVIGALSATEAFF. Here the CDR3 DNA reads TGTGCCAGTAGTATTGTAATAGGGGCCCTGTCGGCGACTGAAGCTTTCTTT.

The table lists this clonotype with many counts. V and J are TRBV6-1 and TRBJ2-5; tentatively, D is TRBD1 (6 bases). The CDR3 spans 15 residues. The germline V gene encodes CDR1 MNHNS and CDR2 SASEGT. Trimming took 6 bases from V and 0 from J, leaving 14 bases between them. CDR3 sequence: CASSRIGTHQETQYF. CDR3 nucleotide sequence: TGTGCCAGCAGCCGTATCGGGACACACCAAGAGACCCAGTACTTC.

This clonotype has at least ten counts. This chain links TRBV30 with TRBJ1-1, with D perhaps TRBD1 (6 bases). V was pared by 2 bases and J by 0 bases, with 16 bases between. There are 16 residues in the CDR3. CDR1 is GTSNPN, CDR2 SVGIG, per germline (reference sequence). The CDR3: CAWSKSRTALNTEAFF. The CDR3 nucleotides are TGTGCCTGGAGTAAATCAAGGACAGCCTTGAACACTGAAGCTTTCTTT.

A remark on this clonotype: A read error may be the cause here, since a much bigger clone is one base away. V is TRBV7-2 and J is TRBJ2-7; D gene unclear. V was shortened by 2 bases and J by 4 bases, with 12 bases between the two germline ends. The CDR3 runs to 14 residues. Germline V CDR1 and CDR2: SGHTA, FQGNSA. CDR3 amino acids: CASSLFGPLYEQYF. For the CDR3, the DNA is TGTGCCAGCAGCTTATTCGGACCGCTGTACGAGCAGTACTTC.

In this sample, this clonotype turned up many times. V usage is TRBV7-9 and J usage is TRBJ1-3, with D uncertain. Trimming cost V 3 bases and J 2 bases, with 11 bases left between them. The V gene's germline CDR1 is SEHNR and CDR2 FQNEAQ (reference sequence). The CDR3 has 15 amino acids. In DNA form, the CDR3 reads TGTGCCAGCAGCTTTGGGAGAAGCCCTGGAAACACCATATATTTT. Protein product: CASSFGRSPGNTIYF.

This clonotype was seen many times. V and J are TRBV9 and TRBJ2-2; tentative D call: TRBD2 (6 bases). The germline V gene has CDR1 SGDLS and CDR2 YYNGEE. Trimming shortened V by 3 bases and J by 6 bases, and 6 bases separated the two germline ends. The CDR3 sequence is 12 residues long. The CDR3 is CASSGGAGELFF. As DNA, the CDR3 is TGTGCCAGCAGCGGGGGGGCCGGGGAGCTGTTTTTT. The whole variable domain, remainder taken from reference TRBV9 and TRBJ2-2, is DSGVTQTPKHLITATGQRVTLRCSPRSGDLSVYWYQQSLDQGLQFLIQYYNGEERAKGNILERFSAQQFPDLHSELNLSSLELGDSALYFCASSGGAGELFFGEGSRLTVL.

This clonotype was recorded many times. CDR3 DNA sequence: TGCGCCAGCAGCGGCACCGGGACACCATACGAGCAGTACTTC. Translation gives CASSGTGTPYEQYF. V is TRBV5-1 and J is TRBJ2-7; tentative D call: TRBD1 (6 bases). The CDR3 extends over 14 amino acids. Germline assignment: CDR1 SGHRS and CDR2 YFSETQ. V lost 4 bases and J 4 bases, leaving 15 bases between the germline ends.

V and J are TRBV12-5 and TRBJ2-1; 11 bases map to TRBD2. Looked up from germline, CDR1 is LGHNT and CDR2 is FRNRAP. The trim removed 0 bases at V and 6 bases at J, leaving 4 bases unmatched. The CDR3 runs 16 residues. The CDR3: CASGLVTSGSRNEQFF. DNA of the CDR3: TGTGCTAGTGGTTTGGTAACTAGCGGGAGTCGCAATGAGCAGTTCTTC.

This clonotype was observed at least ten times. For the CDR3, the DNA is TGTGCCAGCAGTTTGGACAGGGCCTATGGCTACACCTTC. Translation gives CASSLDRAYGYTF. The chain has TRBV28 and TRBJ1-2, with TRBD1 matching over 8 bases. This CDR3 is built from 13 residues. Germline loops: CDR1 MDHEN, CDR2 SYDVKM. Trimming cost V 3 bases and J 4 bases; bases outside gene matches: 1.

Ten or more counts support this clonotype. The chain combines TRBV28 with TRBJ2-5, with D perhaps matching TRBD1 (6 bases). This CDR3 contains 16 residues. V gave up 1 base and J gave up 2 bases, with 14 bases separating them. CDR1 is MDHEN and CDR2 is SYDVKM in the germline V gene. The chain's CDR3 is CASSLSTGQLQETQYF. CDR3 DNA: TGTGCCAGCAGTTTATCGACCGGACAGTTGCAAGAGACCCAGTACTTC. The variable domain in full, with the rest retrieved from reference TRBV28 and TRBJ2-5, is DVKVTQSSRYLVKRTGEKVFLECVQDMDHENMFWYRQDPGLGLRLIYFSYDVKMKEKGDIPEGYSVSREKKERFSLILESASTNQTSMYLCASSLSTGQLQETQYFGPGTRLLVL.

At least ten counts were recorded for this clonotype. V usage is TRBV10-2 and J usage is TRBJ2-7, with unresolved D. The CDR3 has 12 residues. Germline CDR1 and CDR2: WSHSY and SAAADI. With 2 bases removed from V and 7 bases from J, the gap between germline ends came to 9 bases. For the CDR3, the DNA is TGCGCCAGCAGTGAGCTCCCTCCGGAGCAGTACTTC. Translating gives CASSELPPEQYF.

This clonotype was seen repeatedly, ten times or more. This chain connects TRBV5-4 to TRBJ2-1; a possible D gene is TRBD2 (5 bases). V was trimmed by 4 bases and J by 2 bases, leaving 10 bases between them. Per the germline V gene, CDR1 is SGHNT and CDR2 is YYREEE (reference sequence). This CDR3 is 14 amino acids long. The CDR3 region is CASSGQAAYNEQFF. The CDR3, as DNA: TGTGCCAGCAGCGGGCAAGCGGCCTACAATGAGCAGTTCTTC.

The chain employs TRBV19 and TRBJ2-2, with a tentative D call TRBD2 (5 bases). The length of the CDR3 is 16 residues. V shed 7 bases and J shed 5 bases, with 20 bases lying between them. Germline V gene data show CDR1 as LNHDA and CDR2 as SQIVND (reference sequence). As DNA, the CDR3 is TGTGCCAGTACTCCCGCGCGAGGGCCAGTTACCGGGGAGCTGTTTTTT. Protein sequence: CASTPARGPVTGELFF.

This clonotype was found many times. Here the CDR3 reads CASSYSTGTGIQETQYF. DNA for the CDR3: TGTGCCAGCAGTTACTCGACCGGGACAGGTATCCAAGAGACCCAGTACTTC. The chain links TRBV6-5 to TRBJ2-5; 8 bases fit TRBD1. Looked up from germline, CDR1 is MNHEY and CDR2 is SVGAGI. The trim removed 0 bases at V and 1 base at J, leaving 7 bases unmatched. This CDR3 comprises 17 residues.

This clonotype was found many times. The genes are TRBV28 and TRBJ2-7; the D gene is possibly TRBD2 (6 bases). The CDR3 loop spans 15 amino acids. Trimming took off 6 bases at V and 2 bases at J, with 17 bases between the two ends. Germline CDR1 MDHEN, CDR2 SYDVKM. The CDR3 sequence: CASSRGTGKTYEQYF. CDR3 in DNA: TGTGCCAGCAGCCGGGGGACGGGCAAAACCTACGAGCAGTACTTC.

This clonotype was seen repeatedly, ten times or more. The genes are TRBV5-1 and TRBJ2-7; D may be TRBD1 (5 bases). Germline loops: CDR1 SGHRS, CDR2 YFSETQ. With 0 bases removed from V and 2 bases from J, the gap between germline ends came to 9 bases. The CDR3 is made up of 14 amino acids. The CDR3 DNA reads TGCGCCAGCAGCTTGGGCATGGGGCCCTACGAGCAGTACTTC. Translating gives CASSLGMGPYEQYF.

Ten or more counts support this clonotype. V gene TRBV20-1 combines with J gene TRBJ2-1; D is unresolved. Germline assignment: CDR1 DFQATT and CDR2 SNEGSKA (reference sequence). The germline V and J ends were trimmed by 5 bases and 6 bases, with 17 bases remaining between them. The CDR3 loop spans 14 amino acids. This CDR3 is CSASGPRNSNEQFF. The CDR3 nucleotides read TGCAGTGCTTCCGGACCACGAAACTCCAATGAGCAGTTCTTC.

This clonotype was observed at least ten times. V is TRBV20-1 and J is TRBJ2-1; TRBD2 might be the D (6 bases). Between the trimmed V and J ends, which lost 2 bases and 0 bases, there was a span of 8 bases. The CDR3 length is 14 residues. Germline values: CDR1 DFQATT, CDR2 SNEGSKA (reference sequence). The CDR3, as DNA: TGCAGTGCTAGACTAGCGTCCTCCTACAATGAGCAGTTCTTC. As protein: CSARLASSYNEQFF.

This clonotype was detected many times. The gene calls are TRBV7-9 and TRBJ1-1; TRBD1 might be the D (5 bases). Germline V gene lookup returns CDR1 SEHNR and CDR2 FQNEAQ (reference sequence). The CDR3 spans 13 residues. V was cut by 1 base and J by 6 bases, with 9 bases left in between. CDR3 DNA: TGTGCCAGCAGCTTAGGAGGGGTCGCTGAAGCTTTCTTT. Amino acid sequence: CASSLGGVAEAFF.

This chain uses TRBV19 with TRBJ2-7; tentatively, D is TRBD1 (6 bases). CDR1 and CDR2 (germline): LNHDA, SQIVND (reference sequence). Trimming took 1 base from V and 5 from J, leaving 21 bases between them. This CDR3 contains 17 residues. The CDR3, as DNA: TGTGCCAGTAGTATAGGCCCCTCAGGGGCCCGGGACAACGAGCAGTACTTC. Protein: CASSIGPSGARDNEQYF.

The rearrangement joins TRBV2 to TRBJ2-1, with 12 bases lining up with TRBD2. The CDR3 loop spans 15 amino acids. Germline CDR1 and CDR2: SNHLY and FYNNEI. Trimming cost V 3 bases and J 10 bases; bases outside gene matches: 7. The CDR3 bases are TGTGCCAGCAGTGAGACTAGCGGGAGTTTCTGGGAGCAGTTCTTC. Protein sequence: CASSETSGSFWEQFF.